The TCR beta chain under discussion was sequenced for a study of human T cells and chemical hapten exposure. Study at large: Patches with 0.01% DPC went on the upper back, and the tests were read at 6 days.

General study findings and limits: Expanded TCR sets contained significantly more large CDR3 similarity clusters than controls. Once DPC sensitization occurred, TCRs above 1 in 1000 frequency showed no change.

TCRdb re-called the RACE reads with MiXCR, one entry per CDR3 protein. Here the sample spans 300,000 to 450,000 distinct CDR3 sequences, 4.5% to 7% being singletons. V was pared by 6 bases and J by 0 bases, with 15 bases between. This CDR3 comprises 15 residues. As to time point: pre-sensitization, week 0. The treatment: therapeutic diphenylcyclopropenone sensitization with weekly scalp DPC. Regarding this clonotype: Its target is unknown.

Sample: whole blood, taken in connection with sensitization to the hapten diphenylcyclopropenone (DPC). The sequence was obtained from a woman between 18 and 29 years old with alopecia areata. Some clones in this sample may be carry-over from other donors' samples. The rearrangement links TRBV12-3 or TRBV12-4 to TRBJ2-7, with D perhaps TRBD1 (6 bases). The CDR3 here is CASSPSDRASYEQYF. Here the CDR3 DNA reads TGTGCCAGCAGCCCGTCGGACAGAGCCTCCTACGAGCAGTACTTC.